The 26 T cell receptor beta chains reported below all come from one sample, sequenced in a study of T cells in women clearing cervical HPV infection. TCRdb's copy holds only in-frame clones and misses some; the assay was immunoSEQ multiplex PCR. Listed are around 15,000 clones; about 7% falls within the top ten. Input material: blood buffy coat. Source of these receptors: a woman aged 18 to 75 with a cervical HPV16 infection that either progressed to CIN3+ or cleared (not recorded which).

Regarding this clone: The read ends 3 residues before the CDR3 terminus; that terminus is restored from the germline J gene. J is TRBJ1-2 and V is TRBV2; no clear D gene. The CDR3 consists of 14 residues. V gave up 7 bases and J gave up 0 bases, with 12 bases separating them. Germline CDR1 SNHLY, CDR2 FYNNEI. CDR3 bases read: TGTGCCAGCACTTTAGGGTCAGCTAACTATGGC. Amino acid sequence: CASTLGSANYG. The whole CDR3 region reads CASTLGSANYGYTF.

On this clone itself: The DNA ends 3 residues before the CDR3 does, and the rest of the CDR3 is filled in from the germline J gene. V usage is TRBV28 and J usage is TRBJ1-2; D may be TRBD1 (6 bases). CDR1 is MDHEN, CDR2 SYDVKM, per germline. The CDR3 extends over 15 amino acids. The CDR3 DNA, read in part, is TGTGCCAGCAAGAATTCCGGGGGGACATCGGGGGGC. Translation gives CASKNSGGTSGG. The full CDR3 protein is CASKNSGGTSGGYTF.

On this clone: The CDR3 is cut off 3 residues early in the read; its end comes from the germline J gene. V is TRBV18 and J is TRBJ2-3; no clear D. Per the germline V gene, CDR1 is KGHSH and CDR2 is LQKENI. CDR3 length equals 14 residues. The V gene lost 0 bases and the J gene lost 1 base, with 5 bases spanning the gap. CDR3 sequence reads: CASSPPRGTDTQYF. CDR3 bases read: TGTGCCAGCTCACCACCGCGCGGCACAGATACG.

As concerns this clone: The read ends 3 residues before the CDR3 terminus; that terminus is restored from the germline J gene. The rearrangement links TRBV6-2 or TRBV6-3 to TRBJ2-1; D remains unclear. This CDR3 contains 16 residues. The ends were cut back, 8 bases at V and 1 base at J, with 18 bases in the middle. Germline values: CDR1 MNHEY, CDR2 SVGEGT. CDR3 bases read: TGTGCCAGCCTAAGAAGCCCTTCACGTTCCTACAATGAG. Residues: CASLRSPSRSYNE. The full CDR3 is CASLRSPSRSYNEQFF.

As for this clone: The DNA ends 3 residues before the CDR3 does, and the rest of the CDR3 is filled in from the germline J gene. The chain employs TRBV19 and TRBJ1-2; TRBD1 agrees at 10 bases. This CDR3 contains 16 residues. Germline-derived CDR1 and CDR2 are LNHDA and SQIVND (reference sequence). V lost 3 bases to trimming and J lost 5 bases; unmatched junction nucleotides: 9. Partial CDR3 DNA: TGTGCCAGTAGTATGAACCTGAGGACAGGGGGTTATGGC. Its translation: CASSMNLRTGGYG. The whole CDR3 is CASSMNLRTGGYGYTF.

Comment on this clone: Read sequence stops 3 residues before the CDR3 end, and the germline J gene provides the missing end. This sequence joins TRBV5-1 and TRBJ1-1, with 7 bases matching TRBD1. V lost 4 bases to trimming and J lost 5 bases; unmatched junction nucleotides: 11. CDR1 and CDR2 (germline): SGHRS, YFSETQ. This CDR3 comprises 15 residues. This CDR3 is CASSGDRVGSTEAFF. The sequenced CDR3 bases are TGCGCCAGCAGCGGCGACAGGGTCGGGAGTACTGAA.

As regards this clone: The sequenced fragment ends 3 residues before the CDR3 boundary, so the rest is inferred from the germline J gene. This chain links TRBV2 with TRBJ2-5, with D possibly TRBD1 on 5 matching bases. V lost 7 bases and J 5 bases, leaving 17 bases between the germline ends. Germline CDR1 reads SNHLY; CDR2 reads FYNNEI. This CDR3 has 14 amino acids. The CDR3 bases that were read are TGTGCCAGCACAGGGCAGGGTCGAGAGGAGACC. This codes for CASTGQGREET. The whole CDR3 is CASTGQGREETQYF.

A remark on this clone: The read terminates 3 residues before the CDR3 end, so the remaining end is supplied by the germline J gene. The chain recombines TRBV15 with TRBJ2-5, with a weak D call TRBD1 (5 bases). Germline loops: CDR1 LNHNV, CDR2 YYDKDF (reference sequence). The CDR3 extends over 16 amino acids. The V end was cut by 0 bases, the J end by 1 base, with 12 bases between. CDR3 DNA (partial): TGTGCCACCAGCAGAGATTTGAGTAGGGGCCAAGAGACC. This codes for CATSRDLSRGQET. The complete CDR3 protein is CATSRDLSRGQETQYF.

Concerning this clone: The read gets to within 3 residues of the CDR3 end, and the germline J gene fills in the rest. The J gene is TRBJ1-3, the V gene TRBV12-5; 7 bases are a match to TRBD1. CDR3 length: 18 residues. The V gene end was trimmed by 4 bases and the J gene end by 0 bases; junction bases not matched to a gene: 12. Germline CDR1 reads LGHNT; CDR2 reads FRNRAP. CDR3 DNA (partial): TGTGCTAGTGGTTCTTACAGTGGGGGACAGAGCTCTGGAAACACC. It encodes CASGSYSGGQSSGNT. The CDR3, in full, reads CASGSYSGGQSSGNTIYF.

Concerning this clone: The CDR3 end falls 3 residues outside the read, so it is completed with the germline J gene. V is TRBV7-2 and J is TRBJ2-5, with D hard to call. The CDR3 runs 11 residues. In germline, CDR1 is SGHTA, CDR2 FQGNSA. V was pared by 3 bases and J by 5 bases, with 4 bases between. CDR3 residues: CASSFGETQYF. The CDR3 DNA, read in part, is TGTGCCAGCAGCTTCGGGGAGACC.

Turning to this clone: The CDR3 end falls 3 residues outside the read, so it is completed with the germline J gene. The rearrangement links TRBV5-1 to TRBJ1-4, with TRBD1 matching over 7 bases. V gave up 4 bases and J gave up 5 bases; unmatched junction bases: 5. There are 14 residues in the CDR3. The germline gives CDR1 SGHRS, CDR2 YFSETQ. CDR3 region: CASSRDRTNEKLFF. The sequenced CDR3 bases are TGCGCCAGCAGCCGGGACAGAACAAATGAAAAA.

This clone is identified as medium-sized (0.01 to 0.1%) from frequency. Sequencing ends 3 residues short of the CDR3 end; the germline J gene provides the rest. This chain uses TRBV7-2 with TRBJ1-2; D unclear. The CDR3 has 15 amino acids. Germline assignment: CDR1 SGHTA and CDR2 FQGNSA. With 2 bases removed from V and 4 bases from J, the gap between germline ends came to 14 bases. CDR3 protein: CASSLSLGSSYGYTF. CDR3 DNA (partial): TGTGCCAGCAGCTTAAGCCTGGGCAGCTCCTATGGC.

Worth noting for this clone: The DNA ends 3 residues before the CDR3 does, and the rest of the CDR3 is filled in from the germline J gene. V usage is TRBV20-1 and J usage is TRBJ1-2; D may be TRBD1 (6 bases). Germline V gene sequence: CDR1 DFQATT, CDR2 SNEGSKA (reference sequence). This CDR3 is built from 13 residues. With 0 bases removed from V and 3 bases from J, the gap between germline ends came to 8 bases. The DNA read from the CDR3 is TGCAGTGCTAGAGAGGGGGCTGACTATGGC. It codes for CSAREGADYG. The entire CDR3 sequence reads CSAREGADYGYTF.

The CDR3: CASSLGGQNNSPLHF. The CDR3 bases that were read are TGTGCCAGCAGCTTAGGGGGACAGAATAATTCACCC. The chain combines TRBV11-2 with TRBJ1-6; 7 nucleotides match TRBD1. The read gets to within 3 residues of the CDR3 end, and the germline J gene fills in the rest. The germline CDR1 and CDR2 sequences are SGHAT and FQNNGV. The V gene end was trimmed by 1 base and the J gene end by 5 bases; junction bases not matched to a gene: 2. The CDR3 spans 15 residues.

The CDR3 bases that were read are TGTGCCTGGAGCACACGGGGGGCATTACATCAGCCC. Its translation: CAWSTRGALHQP. The entire CDR3 protein reads CAWSTRGALHQPQHF. The chain employs TRBV30 and TRBJ1-5; TRBD1 is a possible D gene (6 bases). The CDR3 end is not reached by the read, which stops 3 residues before it; the germline J gene fills it in. In germline, CDR1 is GTSNPN, CDR2 SVGIG (reference sequence). The V end was cut by 3 bases, the J end by 5 bases, with 17 bases between. This CDR3 spans 15 amino acids.

As regards this clone: The read falls 3 residues short of the CDR3 end, and the missing part is taken from the germline J gene. The V and J genes are TRBV7-9 and TRBJ1-1; 8 positions match TRBD1. The CDR3 extends over 14 amino acids. The germline V gene has CDR1 SEHNR and CDR2 FQNEAQ (reference sequence). Incomplete CDR3 DNA: TGTGCCAGCACCGACAGGGGTATCACAGATACG. This encodes CASTDRGITDT. The entire CDR3 protein reads CASTDRGITDTAFF.

On this clone itself: The read halts 3 residues ahead of the CDR3 end, with the missing end drawn from the germline J gene. This chain links TRBV11-2 with TRBJ2-3; TRBD2 matches at 11 bases. The J segment lost 6 bases and the V segment lost 3 bases, leaving 5 bases of the junction unmatched. This CDR3 has 15 residues. Germline CDR1 SGHAT, CDR2 FQNNGV. CDR3 in amino acids: CASSFLAGGGDTQYF. The CDR3 bases that were read are TGTGCCAGCAGCTTTCTAGCGGGGGGAGGGGATACG.

Worth noting for this clone: The read comes to an end 3 residues before the CDR3 does, leaving the germline J gene to fill in the end. The chain recombines TRBV2 with TRBJ2-1; 8 bases align to TRBD1. The V segment lost 5 bases and the J segment 8 bases; nucleotides outside the gene matches: 2. Germline CDR1 and CDR2: SNHLY and FYNNEI. The CDR3 is 12 amino acids. Here the CDR3 reads CASSHRGDEQFF. The covered CDR3 bases are TGTGCCAGCAGTCACAGGGGGGATGAG.

A word on this clone: The read terminates 3 residues before the CDR3 end, so the remaining end is supplied by the germline J gene. The chain uses TRBV7-6 and TRBJ1-6, with 7 bases identical to TRBD1. The CDR3 has 15 amino acids. V gave up 1 base and J gave up 5 bases; unmatched junction bases: 2. The germline CDR1 and CDR2 sequences are SGHVS and FNYEAQ. The CDR3 here is CASSLGGTDNSPLHF. The sequenced CDR3 bases are TGTGCCAGCAGCTTAGGGGGGACAGATAATTCACCC.

Comment on this clone: The read ends 3 residues early relative to the CDR3; the germline J gene fills the gap. The V call is TRBV5-1, the J call TRBJ2-7; TRBD2 is a possible D gene (5 bases). V was shortened by 3 bases and J by 0 bases, with 10 bases between the two germline ends. The CDR3 has 14 amino acids. Germline-derived CDR1 and CDR2 are SGHRS and YFSETQ. The CDR3 bases that were read are TGCGCCAGCAGCTCACCGGGGAGCTCCTACGAG. Amino acid sequence: CASSSPGSSYE. The CDR3 reads in full as CASSSPGSSYEQYF. The full variable domain, rest sourced from reference TRBV5-1 and TRBJ2-7, is KAGVTQTPRYLIKTRGQQVTLSCSPISGHRSVSWYQQTPGQGLQFLFEYFSETQRNKGNFPGRFSGRQFSNSRSEMNVSTLELGDSALYLCASSSPGSSYEQYFGPGTRLTVT.

As concerns this clone: The missing CDR3 end, 3 residues past where the read stops, is filled in from the germline J gene. V is TRBV2 and J is TRBJ2-3; 12 bases are shared with TRBD2. This CDR3 comprises 16 residues. The J segment lost 4 bases and the V segment lost 6 bases, leaving 8 bases of the junction unmatched. CDR1 is SNHLY and CDR2 is FYNNEI in the germline V gene. The sequenced CDR3 bases are TGTGCCAGCAGCCAAGGACTAGCGGGGCGATCAGATACG. Translated, it gives CASSQGLAGRSDT. The whole CDR3 protein is CASSQGLAGRSDTQYF.

With respect to this clone: The read halts 3 residues ahead of the CDR3 end, with the missing end drawn from the germline J gene. The chain has TRBV5-4 and TRBJ2-3; 11 nucleotides line up with TRBD2. Germline V CDR1 and CDR2: SGHNT, YYREEE (reference sequence). V lost 4 bases and J lost 2; bases outside the gene matches: 6. This CDR3 is built from 16 residues. Incomplete CDR3 DNA: TGTGCCAGCAGCGTAGCGGGGGGGCGACACACAGATACG. Amino acid sequence: CASSVAGGRHTDT. The whole CDR3 reads CASSVAGGRHTDTQYF. Drawing the rest from reference TRBV5-4 and TRBJ2-3, the complete variable domain is ETGVTQSPTHLIKTRGQQVTLRCSSQSGHNTVSWYQQALGQGPQFIFQYYREEENGRGNFPPRFSGLQFPNYSSELNVNALELDDSALYLCASSVAGGRHTDTQYFGPGTRLTVL.

A note on this clone: The read stops 3 residues short of the end of the CDR3; the missing end is completed from the germline J gene. The chain has TRBV20-1 and TRBJ2-3; 14 bases align to TRBD2. Unmatched junction bases numbered 16, after V lost 5 bases and J lost 0 bases. Looked up from germline, CDR1 is DFQATT and CDR2 is SNEGSKA (reference sequence). The CDR3 has 20 amino acids. CDR3 residues: CSAFPYPWTSGGTSTDTQYF. The CDR3 DNA, read in part, is TGCAGTGCTTTCCCTTACCCGTGGACTAGCGGGGGGACTAGCACAGATACG.

As for this clone: The missing CDR3 end, 3 residues past where the read stops, is filled in from the germline J gene. The rearrangement uses TRBV5-4 and TRBJ2-3; 7 nucleotides match TRBD2. Germline lookup yields CDR1 SGHNT and CDR2 YYREEE (reference sequence). With 5 bases clipped from V and 0 bases from J, the junction kept 3 bases outside the gene matches. The CDR3 runs to 14 residues. CDR3 amino acids: CASRTSLSTDTQYF. The covered CDR3 bases are TGTGCCAGCAGGACTAGCCTCAGCACAGATACG. Looking up the rest from reference TRBV5-4 and TRBJ2-3 gives the full variable domain: ETGVTQSPTHLIKTRGQQVTLRCSSQSGHNTVSWYQQALGQGPQFIFQYYREEENGRGNFPPRFSGLQFPNYSSELNVNALELDDSALYLCASRTSLSTDTQYFGPGTRLTVL.

About this clone itself: The observed sequence ends 3 residues before the CDR3 terminus, with the missing tail filled in from the germline J gene. The J gene is TRBJ2-1, the V gene TRBV20-1; D is perhaps TRBD1 (6 bases). V was cut by 5 bases and J by 3 bases, with 8 bases left in between. The germline V gene has CDR1 DFQATT and CDR2 SNEGSKA (reference sequence). The CDR3 contains 12 residues. CDR3 in amino acids: CSAPQGYNEQFF. CDR3 DNA, as far as it was read: TGCAGTGCTCCACAGGGCTACAATGAG.

With respect to this clone: The CDR3 goes on 3 residues after the read ends, and that part is filled in from the germline J gene. V usage is TRBV29-1 and J usage is TRBJ2-3; unclear D gene. The CDR3 is 12 amino acids. Germline V gene lookup returns CDR1 SQVTM and CDR2 ANQGSEA. V lost 2 bases to trimming and J lost 3 bases, with 6 bases between them. The chain's CDR3 is CSVELLTDTQYF. The DNA read from the CDR3 is TGCAGCGTTGAATTGCTAACAGATACG.